Below are 6 T cell receptor beta chains sequenced from a single sample in a study of blood T cell repertoires in COVID-19. The method was immunoSEQ multiplex PCR; TCRdb's version includes in-frame clones alone and lacks a portion of them. The table records around 100,000 clones, roughly 85% of them present only once. Sequencing was carried out using peripheral blood. These TCRs come from a human donor in a cohort sampled during active COVID-19.

This chain links TRBV7-2 with TRBJ2-3, with 9 bases lining up with TRBD2. Germline CDR1 is SGHTA and CDR2 is FQGNSA. Trimming took 0 bases from V and 2 from J; bases not matched to a gene: 0. The CDR3 consists of 15 residues. CDR3 sequence: CASSLAGLATDTQYF. CDR3 in DNA: TGTGCCAGCAGCTTAGCGGGACTAGCCACAGATACGCAGTATTTT.

V gene TRBV6-2 or TRBV6-3 combines with J gene TRBJ1-1, with 11 bases identical to TRBD1. Per germline, CDR1 MNHEY and CDR2 SVGEGT. V dropped 5 bases and J dropped 4; count of bases not matched to a gene: 15. The CDR3 is 18 residues long. For the CDR3, the DNA is TGTGCCAGCAGTCACCGGGACAGGGGGACCCAGAAGGGCACTGAAGCTTTCTTT. Translation: CASSHRDRGTQKGTEAFF.

The table lists this clone with a count of one. V is TRBV12-5 and J is TRBJ2-5, with 9 bases that match TRBD1. The ends lost 2 bases at V and 5 bases at J; junction bases unmatched: 12. This CDR3 has 17 residues. In germline, CDR1 is LGHNT, CDR2 FRNRAP. CDR3 coding DNA: TGTGCTAGTGGTTTGCGGGACAGGGTTTTGGTGGGTGAGACCCAGTACTTC. Its translation: CASGLRDRVLVGETQYF.

The chain combines TRBV7-9 with TRBJ1-1; D is undetermined. The germline CDR1 and CDR2 sequences are SEHNR and FQNEAQ (reference sequence). Deletions cut 2 bases from V and 5 bases from J, with 12 bases between. The CDR3 is 14 amino acids. The DNA for the CDR3 is TGTGCCAGCAGCTTACCCCCCGGGGAGACTGAAGCTTTCTTT. Translated: CASSLPPGETEAFF.

This chain joins TRBV19 and TRBJ1-1; maybe TRBD1 (5 bases). CDR1 LNHDA and CDR2 SQIVND come from the germline V gene (reference sequence). V was cut by 7 bases and J by 5 bases, with 11 bases left in between. The CDR3 is made up of 12 amino acids. CDR3 residues: CASNGGRTEAFF. As DNA, the CDR3 is TGTGCCAGTAACGGGGGAAGGACTGAAGCTTTCTTT.

The chain links TRBV5-8 to TRBJ2-1; 10 bases line up with TRBD1. The CDR3 extends over 15 amino acids. Germline V gene data show CDR1 as SGHTS and CDR2 as YDEGEE. With V trimmed by 3 bases and J by 5 bases, 5 bases remained unmatched. The CDR3 DNA is TGTGCCAGCAGCTCCGGGACAGGGGTGGACAATGAGCAGTTCTTC. Amino acids: CASSSGTGVDNEQFF.